The 8 T cell receptor beta chains in this list originate from one sample, sequenced in a study of cytomegalovirus exposure and HLA in healthy donors. PCR primers comprised 60 Vbeta and 13 Jbeta primers. Only in-frame clones appear in the TCRdb table, and some are missing; sequencing was by immunoSEQ multiplex PCR. The table shows 150,000 or so clones, with about 80% occurring only once. The specimen was PBMCs. These receptor sequences come from a man aged 25 to 40 in good health and CMV-seropositive.

This sequence joins TRBV5-1 and TRBJ2-3; 8 nucleotides line up with TRBD1. The V gene's germline CDR1 is SGHRS and CDR2 YFSETQ. CDR3 length: 15 amino acids. Trimming removed 4 bases from V and 0 bases from J; junction bases left unmatched: 4. The DNA of the CDR3 is TGCGCCAGCAGCGACAGGGGAGGAAGCACAGATACGCAGTATTTT. It specifies CASSDRGGSTDTQYF.

The chain has TRBV23-1 and TRBJ1-1, with no clear D. TRBV23-1 is flagged as an ORF with uncertain function. The CDR3 is 14 residues long. Deletions cut 3 bases from V and 1 base from J, with 9 bases between. In DNA, the CDR3 is TGCGCCAGCAGTCAGACCAGGCCGAACACTGAAGCTTTCTTT. It encodes CASSQTRPNTEAFF.

The chain uses TRBV6-5 and TRBJ2-2; 8 positions agree with TRBD1. The V and J ends lost 6 bases and 3 bases, in that order; junction bases with no gene match: 6. CDR3 length: 15 residues. The germline gives CDR1 MNHEY, CDR2 SVGAGI. The CDR3 loop is CASSHQQGDTGELFF. The CDR3 nucleotides are TGTGCCAGCAGCCACCAACAGGGGGACACCGGGGAGCTGTTTTTT.

The rearrangement joins TRBV14 to TRBJ2-2; the match to TRBD2 covers 11 bases. Germline trimming cut 5 bases from V and 0 bases from J; bases unmatched to any gene: 14. CDR1 and CDR2 (germline): SGHDN, FVKESK. The CDR3 runs 20 residues. This CDR3 is CASSGINQGLAVANTGELFF. The DNA of the CDR3 is TGTGCCAGCAGCGGCATCAACCAGGGACTAGCGGTGGCGAACACCGGGGAGCTGTTTTTT.

The genes are TRBV5-6 and TRBJ2-5; D not resolved. The length of the CDR3 is 12 residues. The V and J ends lost 1 base and 5 bases respectively, with 6 bases between them. Germline V CDR1 and CDR2: SGHDT, YYEEEE. Here the CDR3 reads CASSLRVETQYF. DNA of the CDR3: TGTGCCAGCAGCTTGAGAGTTGAGACCCAGTACTTC.

The gene calls are TRBV28 and TRBJ1-5, with a possible D match to TRBD1 (6 bases). V shed 4 bases and J shed 1 base, with 11 bases lying between them. This CDR3 region has 15 residues. CDR1 is MDHEN and CDR2 is SYDVKM in the germline V gene. CDR3 region: CASSSGAESNQPQHF. In DNA form, the CDR3 reads TGTGCCAGCAGTTCAGGGGCAGAGAGCAATCAGCCCCAGCATTTT.

This chain joins TRBV19 and TRBJ2-7; 10 positions match TRBD1. This CDR3 spans 14 amino acids. Per germline, CDR1 LNHDA and CDR2 SQIVND (reference sequence). Trimming took 8 bases from V and 2 from J; bases not matched to a gene: 6. The DNA for the CDR3 is TGTGCCAGTCACCCCGGGACAGGGGCCTACGAGCAGTACTTC. The encoded protein is CASHPGTGAYEQYF.

The gene calls are TRBV10-3 and TRBJ2-4; TRBD2 matches at 7 bases. CDR1 ENHRY and CDR2 SYGVKD come from the germline V gene. The CDR3 sequence is 18 residues long. V was clipped by 0 bases and J by 1 base; unmatched bases: 9. CDR3 protein: CAISESMPLLAAKNIQYF. CDR3 coding DNA: TGTGCCATCAGTGAGTCGATGCCCTTACTAGCGGCCAAAAACATTCAGTACTTC.